The clone carrying this T cell receptor beta chain has at least ten counts. Its antigen is not identified. The sample originates from a study of T cells after posttransplantation cyclophosphamide. Trimming took 2 bases from V and 1 from J, leaving 6 bases between them. Germline-derived CDR1 and CDR2 are MNHNY and SVGAGI (reference sequence). The CDR3 loop spans 14 amino acids. Overall study findings and caveats: Blood and skin or GI T cell repertoires showed limited TRB overlap.

Assay used: immunoSEQ multiplex PCR; TCRdb lists only in-frame clones, some missing. The sample contains some 43,000 clones, none occurring once; roughly 2% lies in the top ten. The chain uses TRBV6-6 and TRBJ2-1; tentatively, D is TRBD2 (6 bases). The sequenced sample was PBMCs. The TCR comes from a middle-aged man in good health, CMV-negative, and a related stem cell transplant donor. As DNA, the CDR3 is TGTGCCAGCAGTTACGGGGGGTCCTACAATGAGCAGTTCTTC. Amino acid sequence: CASSYGGSYNEQFF.